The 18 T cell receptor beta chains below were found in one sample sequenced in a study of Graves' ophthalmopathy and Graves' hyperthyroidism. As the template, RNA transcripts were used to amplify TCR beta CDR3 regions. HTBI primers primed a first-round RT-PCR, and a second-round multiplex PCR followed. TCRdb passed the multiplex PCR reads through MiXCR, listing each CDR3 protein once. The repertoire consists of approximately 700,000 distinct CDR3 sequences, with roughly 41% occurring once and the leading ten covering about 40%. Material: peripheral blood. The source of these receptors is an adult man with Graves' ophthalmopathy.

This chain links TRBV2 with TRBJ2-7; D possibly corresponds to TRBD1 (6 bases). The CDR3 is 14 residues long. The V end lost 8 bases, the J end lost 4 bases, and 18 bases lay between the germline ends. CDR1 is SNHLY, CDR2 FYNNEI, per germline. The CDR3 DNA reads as TGTGCCAGCCGACACCTTGGGGGCGCGTACGAGCAGTACTTC. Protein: CASRHLGGAYEQYF.

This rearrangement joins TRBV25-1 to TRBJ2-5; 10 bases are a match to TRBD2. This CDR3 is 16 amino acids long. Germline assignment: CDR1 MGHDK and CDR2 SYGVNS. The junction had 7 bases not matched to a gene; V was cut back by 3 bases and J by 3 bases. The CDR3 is CASSDSAGTSEETQYF. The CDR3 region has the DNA TGTGCCAGCAGTGATAGTGCCGGGACTAGCGAAGAGACCCAGTACTTC.

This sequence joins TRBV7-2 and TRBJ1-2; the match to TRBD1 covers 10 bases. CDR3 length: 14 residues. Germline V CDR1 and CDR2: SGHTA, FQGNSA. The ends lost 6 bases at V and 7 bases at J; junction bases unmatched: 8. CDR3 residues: CASSFPGQGFGYTF. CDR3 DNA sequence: TGTGCCAGCAGTTTCCCGGGACAGGGGTTTGGCTACACCTTC.

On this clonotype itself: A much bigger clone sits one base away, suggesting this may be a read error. The CDR3 region is CSATWAGGAHGYTF. For the CDR3, the DNA is TGCAGTGCTACATGGGCAGGGGGCGCCCATGGCTACACCTTC. The gene calls are TRBV20-1 and TRBJ1-2, with 8 bases matching TRBD1. The junction had 10 bases not matched to a gene; V was cut back by 4 bases and J by 6 bases. Germline V gene lookup returns CDR1 DFQATT and CDR2 SNEGSKA (reference sequence). The CDR3 is made up of 14 amino acids.

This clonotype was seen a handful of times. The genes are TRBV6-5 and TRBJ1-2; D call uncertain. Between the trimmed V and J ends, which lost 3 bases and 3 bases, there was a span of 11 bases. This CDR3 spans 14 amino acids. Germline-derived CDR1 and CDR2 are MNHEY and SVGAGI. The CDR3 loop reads CASSYAGGDYGYTF. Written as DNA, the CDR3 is TGTGCCAGCAGTTATGCGGGAGGCGACTATGGCTACACCTTC.

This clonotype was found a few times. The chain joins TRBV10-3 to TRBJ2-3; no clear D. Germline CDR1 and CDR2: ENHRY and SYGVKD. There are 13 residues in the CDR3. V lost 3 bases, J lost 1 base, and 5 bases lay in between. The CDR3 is CAISERGTDTQYF. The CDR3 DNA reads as TGTGCCATCAGTGAACGGGGCACAGATACGCAGTATTTT.

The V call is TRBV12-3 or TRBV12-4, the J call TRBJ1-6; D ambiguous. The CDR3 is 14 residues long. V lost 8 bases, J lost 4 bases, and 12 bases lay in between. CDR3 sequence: CASRPGVYNSPLHF. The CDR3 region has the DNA TGTGCCAGCCGTCCCGGGGTGTATAATTCACCCCTCCACTTT.

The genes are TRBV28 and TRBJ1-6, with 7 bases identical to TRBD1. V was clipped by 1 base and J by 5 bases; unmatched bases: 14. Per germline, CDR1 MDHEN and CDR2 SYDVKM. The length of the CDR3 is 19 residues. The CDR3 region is CASSLLLKGAILNNSPLHF. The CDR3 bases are TGTGCCAGCAGTTTATTACTCAAGGGGGCTATTCTGAATAATTCACCCCTCCACTTT.

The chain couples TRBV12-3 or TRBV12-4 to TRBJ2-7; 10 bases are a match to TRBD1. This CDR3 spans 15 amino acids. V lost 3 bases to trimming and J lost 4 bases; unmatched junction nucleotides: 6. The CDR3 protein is CASSLGAGQGYEQYF. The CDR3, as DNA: TGTGCCAGCAGTTTGGGTGCGGGACAGGGGTACGAGCAGTACTTC.

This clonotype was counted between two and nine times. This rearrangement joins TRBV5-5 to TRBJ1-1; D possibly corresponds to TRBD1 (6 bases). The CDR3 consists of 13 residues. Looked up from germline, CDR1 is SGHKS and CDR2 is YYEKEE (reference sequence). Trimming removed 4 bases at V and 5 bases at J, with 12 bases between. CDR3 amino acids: CASSPDRQTEAFF. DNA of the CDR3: TGTGCCAGCAGCCCGGACAGACAGACTGAAGCTTTCTTT. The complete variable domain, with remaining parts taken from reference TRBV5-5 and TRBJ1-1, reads DAGVTQSPTHLIKTRGQQVTLRCSPISGHKSVSWYQQVLGQGPQFIFQYYEKEERGRGNFPDRFSARQFPNYSSELNVNALLLGDSALYLCASSPDRQTEAFFGQGTRLTVV.

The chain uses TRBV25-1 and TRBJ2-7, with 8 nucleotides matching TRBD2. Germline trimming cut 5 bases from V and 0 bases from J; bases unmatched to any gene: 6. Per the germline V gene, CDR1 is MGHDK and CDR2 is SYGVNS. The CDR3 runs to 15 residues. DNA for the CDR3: TGTGCCAGCAGTCCTTATAGCGGGGCCTCCTACGAGCAGTACTTC. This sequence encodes CASSPYSGASYEQYF.

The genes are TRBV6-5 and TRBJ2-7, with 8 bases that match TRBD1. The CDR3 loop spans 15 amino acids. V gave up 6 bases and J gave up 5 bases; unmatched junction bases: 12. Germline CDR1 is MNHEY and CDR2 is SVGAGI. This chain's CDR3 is CASRLPGTGSHEQYF. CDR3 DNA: TGTGCCAGCAGACTCCCCGGGACAGGATCTCACGAGCAGTACTTC.

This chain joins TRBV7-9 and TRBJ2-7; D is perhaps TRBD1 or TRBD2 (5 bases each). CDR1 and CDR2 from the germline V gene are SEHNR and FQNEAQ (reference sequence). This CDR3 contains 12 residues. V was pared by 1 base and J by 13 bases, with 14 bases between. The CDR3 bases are TGTGCCAGCAGCTTAGATGTCGGGGCGGCCTACTTC. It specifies CASSLDVGAAYF.

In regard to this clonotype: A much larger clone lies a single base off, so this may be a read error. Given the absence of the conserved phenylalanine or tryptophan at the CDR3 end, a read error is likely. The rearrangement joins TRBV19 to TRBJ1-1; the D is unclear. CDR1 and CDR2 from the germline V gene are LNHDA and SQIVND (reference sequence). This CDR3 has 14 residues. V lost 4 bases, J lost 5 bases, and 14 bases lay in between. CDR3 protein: CASSTGSAWTEAFI. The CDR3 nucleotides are TGTGCCAGTAGTACAGGTTCGGCTTGGACTGAAGCTTTCATT.

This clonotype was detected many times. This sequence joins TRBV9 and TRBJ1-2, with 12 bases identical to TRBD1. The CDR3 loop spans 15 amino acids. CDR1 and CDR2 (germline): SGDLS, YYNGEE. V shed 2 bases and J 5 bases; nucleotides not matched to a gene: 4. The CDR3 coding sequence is TGTGCCAGCAGCGTCGGGACAGGGGGCATATATGGCTACACCTTC. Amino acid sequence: CASSVGTGGIYGYTF.

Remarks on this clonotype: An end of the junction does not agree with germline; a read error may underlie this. The CDR3 DNA sequence: TGTGCCAGCAGTGACAGTCAGGACAGTAGAAGTTCCTCGAACACTGAAGCTTTCTTT. It codes for CASSDSQDSRSSSNTEAFF. The J gene is TRBJ1-1, the V gene TRBV10-3; possibly TRBD1 for D (6 bases). CDR3 length: 19 residues. Per germline, CDR1 ENHRY and CDR2 SYGVKD.

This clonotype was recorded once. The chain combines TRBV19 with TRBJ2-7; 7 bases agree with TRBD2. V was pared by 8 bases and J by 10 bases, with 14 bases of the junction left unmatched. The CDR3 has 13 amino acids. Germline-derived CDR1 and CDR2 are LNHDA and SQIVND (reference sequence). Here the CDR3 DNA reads TGTGCCAGTGAGAAGGGAGGGAATCAGCCCCAGTACTTC. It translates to CASEKGGNQPQYF.

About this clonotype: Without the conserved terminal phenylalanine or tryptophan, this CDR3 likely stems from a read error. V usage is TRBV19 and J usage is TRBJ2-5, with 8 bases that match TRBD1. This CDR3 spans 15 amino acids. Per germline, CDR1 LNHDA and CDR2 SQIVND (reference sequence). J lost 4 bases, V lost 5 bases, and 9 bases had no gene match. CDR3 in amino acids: CASSPQGVKLETQYI. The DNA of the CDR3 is TGTGCCAGTAGTCCACAGGGGGTTAAGTTAGAGACCCAGTACATC.